This entry lists 20 T cell receptor beta chains sequenced from one sample in a study of blood T cell repertoires in COVID-19. The data were produced by immunoSEQ multiplex PCR, yet TCRdb's version contains in-frame clones alone and is incomplete. Among some 51,000 clones listed, around 90% were seen once. Sequences were obtained from peripheral blood. These receptors all stem from a man between 45 and 60 years old with acute or convalescent COVID-19.

Turning to this clone: Other DNA sequences within the sample encode an identical CDR3. The CDR3 region is CASSPKPWTADNSPLHF. The DNA for the CDR3 is TGTGCCAGCAGCCCCAAGCCCTGGACAGCTGATAATTCACCCCTCCACTTT. The rearrangement uses TRBV9 and TRBJ1-6; weak D call: TRBD1 (6 bases). V was trimmed by 4 bases and J by 5 bases, leaving 19 bases between them. The CDR3 totals 17 residues. Germline values: CDR1 SGDLS, CDR2 YYNGEE.

The rearrangement joins TRBV5-1 to TRBJ2-7; 8 bases match TRBD1. Trimming cost V 6 bases and J 5 bases; bases outside gene matches: 10. The CDR3 is 14 residues long. The germline V gene encodes CDR1 SGHRS and CDR2 YFSETQ. The CDR3 loop reads CASTPDRAADEQYF. The DNA of the CDR3 is TGCGCCAGCACCCCGGACAGGGCAGCGGACGAGCAGTACTTC.

This chain joins TRBV6-5 and TRBJ1-2; D gene uncertain. The CDR3 is made up of 13 amino acids. Germline V gene lookup returns CDR1 MNHEY and CDR2 SVGAGI. The ends were cut back, 7 bases at V and 7 bases at J, with 16 bases in the middle. CDR3 residues: CASTPSAVGGYTF. CDR3 bases: TGTGCCAGCACCCCCTCGGCGGTGGGTGGCTACACCTTC.

This chain uses TRBV6-5 with TRBJ1-2, with TRBD1 as a possible D gene (6 bases). The V end was cut by 7 bases, the J end by 2 bases, with 14 bases between. This CDR3 contains 14 residues. Looked up from germline, CDR1 is MNHEY and CDR2 is SVGAGI. The CDR3 reads CASTRTVMNYGYTF. The CDR3 coding sequence is TGTGCCAGCACTAGGACAGTAATGAACTATGGCTACACCTTC.

The rearrangement links TRBV6-5 to TRBJ1-5, with D possibly being TRBD1 (6 bases). The CDR3 has 16 amino acids. CDR1 and CDR2 (germline): MNHEY, SVGAGI. V was shortened by 2 bases and J by 0 bases, with 11 bases between the two germline ends. In DNA form, the CDR3 reads TGTGCCAGCAGTTACGGGGGCTTCACTAGCAATCAGCCCCAGCATTTT. Residues: CASSYGGFTSNQPQHF.

The chain links TRBV25-1 to TRBJ2-7; the match to TRBD2 covers 8 bases. The CDR3 totals 11 residues. With V trimmed by 8 bases and J by 5 bases, 2 bases remained unmatched. CDR1 and CDR2 from the germline V gene are MGHDK and SYGVNS. The CDR3 is CASWRGDEQYF. For the CDR3, the DNA is TGTGCCAGCTGGCGGGGGGACGAGCAGTACTTC.

This clone appeared a single time. This chain connects TRBV25-1 to TRBJ1-5; 8 positions agree with TRBD1. The CDR3 is 13 amino acids. With V trimmed by 5 bases and J by 4 bases, 1 base remained unmatched. Germline V gives CDR1 MGHDK, CDR2 SYGVNS. The CDR3 reads CASSQGANQPQHF. Here the CDR3 DNA reads TGTGCCAGCAGTCAGGGGGCGAATCAGCCCCAGCATTTT.

The J gene is TRBJ2-5, the V gene TRBV6-1, with 8 bases that match TRBD1. V lost 1 base and J lost 5; bases outside the gene matches: 15. The germline gives CDR1 MNHNS, CDR2 SASEGT. This CDR3 has 18 residues. The CDR3 spells CASSEERQGWGYRETQYF. The CDR3 nucleotides are TGTGCCAGCAGTGAAGAAAGACAGGGGTGGGGTTATCGGGAGACCCAGTACTTC.

The chain recombines TRBV5-1 with TRBJ2-2; 8 nucleotides agree with TRBD2. Trimming took 7 bases from V and 7 from J; bases not matched to a gene: 9. In germline, CDR1 is SGHRS, CDR2 YFSETQ. The CDR3 consists of 14 residues. DNA for the CDR3: TGCGCCAGCTCTTATCAGCGGGGGCTCGGGGAGCTGTTTTTT. It translates to CASSYQRGLGELFF.

About this clone itself: Other DNA sequences in the same sample also yield this CDR3. The DNA for the CDR3 is TGTGCCAGCAGCCAAGATCGGAACACTGAAGCTTTCTTT. It codes for CASSQDRNTEAFF. This rearrangement joins TRBV14 to TRBJ1-1, with D uncertain. Germline loops: CDR1 SGHDN, CDR2 FVKESK. Trimming left V 0 bases short and J 1 base short, with 3 bases between. There are 13 residues in the CDR3.

The chain employs TRBV19 and TRBJ2-3; maybe TRBD1 (5 bases). The CDR3 length is 15 residues. Germline CDR1 LNHDA, CDR2 SQIVND (reference sequence). Trimming stripped 3 bases from V and 4 bases from J, with 14 bases between. In nucleotides, the CDR3 is TGTGCCAGTAGTATGAGTTTCCAGGGCGCAGATACGCAGTATTTT. Amino acid sequence: CASSMSFQGADTQYF.

This rearrangement joins TRBV6-6 to TRBJ1-2; 7 bases agree with TRBD1. The length of the CDR3 is 16 residues. Per the germline V gene, CDR1 is MNHNY and CDR2 is SVGAGI (reference sequence). V trimming: 3 bases; J trimming: 4 bases; junction bases outside the gene matches: 11. The DNA for the CDR3 is TGTGCCAGCAGTTATTCTTGGGCAGGGGGTAGCTATGGCTACACCTTC. This codes for CASSYSWAGGSYGYTF.

The V gene is TRBV2, the J gene TRBJ1-2; tentative D call: TRBD1 (5 bases). The germline V gene encodes CDR1 SNHLY and CDR2 FYNNEI. This CDR3 contains 13 residues. Trimming stripped 7 bases from V and 3 bases from J, with 12 bases between. The CDR3 region is CASNAGGDYGYTF. As DNA, the CDR3 is TGTGCCAGCAATGCGGGGGGTGACTATGGCTACACCTTC.

V and J are TRBV19 and TRBJ2-1; D is unclear. V dropped 0 bases and J dropped 0 bases, with 18 bases sitting between them. Germline lookup yields CDR1 LNHDA and CDR2 SQIVND (reference sequence). The CDR3 is 19 amino acids. The CDR3 region has the DNA TGTGCCAGTAGTATAGAAAGCCCCGGCGGCCCGAGCTCCTACAATGAGCAGTTCTTC. It is translated as CASSIESPGGPSSYNEQFF.

A single count supports this clone. This chain links TRBV6-5 with TRBJ2-2, with D maybe TRBD1 (5 bases). The V gene's germline CDR1 is MNHEY and CDR2 SVGAGI. V was pared by 7 bases and J by 2 bases, with 14 bases between. This CDR3 has 15 amino acids. In DNA, the CDR3 is TGTGCCAGCACCCACGGTGGGGCTAACACCGGGGAGCTGTTTTTT. Amino acid sequence: CASTHGGANTGELFF.

This clone occurred once. The chain combines TRBV10-2 with TRBJ2-2; 7 bases fit TRBD1. The trim removed 3 bases at V and 4 bases at J, leaving 8 bases unmatched. Germline V CDR1 and CDR2: WSHSY, SAAADI. This CDR3 contains 16 residues. As DNA, the CDR3 is TGCGCCAGCAGTGATAGGGGGCCCCGTGGCACCGGGGAGCTGTTTTTT. Encoded protein: CASSDRGPRGTGELFF.

V and J are TRBV30 and TRBJ1-2; perhaps TRBD1 as D (6 bases). Germline values: CDR1 GTSNPN, CDR2 SVGIG (reference sequence). The CDR3 is 13 residues long. Trimming shortened V by 5 bases and J by 6 bases, and 16 bases separated the two germline ends. The CDR3 nucleotides are TGTGCCTGGCAAAATCAGGGGATCAATGGCTACACCTTC. Translation: CAWQNQGINGYTF. The variable domain in full, completed from reference TRBV30 and TRBJ1-2, reads SQTIHQWPATLVQPVGSPLSLECTVEGTSNPNLYWYRQAAGRGLQLLFYSVGIGQISSEVPQNLSASRPQDRQFILSSKKLLLSDSGFYLCAWQNQGINGYTFGSGTRLTVV.

The rearrangement uses TRBV6-2 or TRBV6-3 and TRBJ2-1; 12 bases match TRBD2. The length of the CDR3 is 16 residues. V lost 5 bases, J lost 3 bases, and 5 bases stayed unmatched. The germline V gene encodes CDR1 MNHEY and CDR2 SVGEGT. The CDR3 here is CASSDRTSGDYNEQFF. The DNA of the CDR3 is TGTGCCAGCAGTGACCGGACTAGCGGGGACTACAATGAGCAGTTCTTC.

This chain joins TRBV18 and TRBJ1-3; no definite D call. Per the germline V gene, CDR1 is KGHSH and CDR2 is LQKENI. V lost 7 bases to trimming and J lost 0 bases, with 16 bases between them. CDR3 size: 16 residues. CDR3: CASFRTAIISGNTIYF. Written as DNA, the CDR3 is TGTGCCAGCTTCCGTACAGCCATTATCTCTGGAAACACCATATATTTT.

This clone was counted only a few times. The chain carries TRBV9 and TRBJ2-1; 11 nucleotides match TRBD1. The germline gives CDR1 SGDLS, CDR2 YYNGEE. Trimming cost V 4 bases and J 8 bases; bases outside gene matches: 11. The CDR3 is 16 residues long. The CDR3 reads CASSPLGTGGFDEQFF. CDR3 DNA: TGTGCCAGCAGCCCCCTCGGGACAGGGGGATTTGATGAGCAGTTCTTC.